The T cell receptor beta chain described here comes from a study of kidney transplant recipient with SARS-CoV-2 infection. The sample holds many counts of this clonotype. TCRdb used MiXCR to reprocess the reads, holding one entry per CDR3 protein. The sample consists of fewer than 250,000 distinct CDR3 sequences, about 30% of them appearing once. V lost 3 bases, J lost 4 bases, and 21 bases lay in between. Germline loops: CDR1 LGHDT, CDR2 YNNKEL (reference sequence). The CDR3 sequence is 17 residues long. The input for sequencing was a blood sample, taken at baseline and between days 110 and 120 from a kidney transplant recipient. The receptor comes from a male patient in his thirties who had COVID-19 and was a kidney transplant recipient. Some T cells could come from the graft donor. J is TRBJ1-1 and V is TRBV3-1; the D gene is possibly TRBD1 (5 bases). The CDR3 coding sequence is TGTGCCAGCAGCCAGGGACTTCCCATTTCAATTCGCACTGAAGCTTTCTTT. Protein product: CASSQGLPISIRTEAFF.